This TCR beta chain was documented in a study of cytomegalovirus exposure and HLA in healthy donors. This clone was detected only once. 60 Vbeta and 13 Jbeta primers were used in PCR. Profiling relied on immunoSEQ multiplex PCR, and the TCRdb table lists in-frame clones only, not all of them. Here the sample spans about 150,000 clones, about 80% being singletons. The TCR sequence derives from a man aged 30 to 39 in good health and CMV-seropositive. Sequenced: PBMCs.

The DNA of the CDR3 is TGTGCCTGGAGTTTATTACTAGCGGGGCAAGAGACCCAGTACTTC. Translated, it gives CAWSLLLAGQETQYF. The J gene is TRBJ2-5, the V gene TRBV30, with 10 bases identical to TRBD2. J lost 2 bases, V lost 2 bases, and 5 bases had no gene match. Germline V gene sequence: CDR1 GTSNPN, CDR2 SVGIG (reference sequence). This CDR3 spans 15 amino acids.